Below, one T cell receptor (beta chain) is given with its context. This entry is derived from a study of T cells after yellow fever vaccination. Via MiXCR, TCRdb re-called the 5' RACE reads, giving one row per CDR3 protein. This table holds roughly 310,000 distinct CDR3 sequences, roughly 8.7% found once. This CDR3 is built from 15 residues. Trimming cost V 5 bases and J 4 bases; bases outside gene matches: 8. The chain employs TRBV12-3 or TRBV12-4 and TRBJ1-2; 9 positions match TRBD1. The receptor's source is a young man who received the YFV17D yellow fever vaccine. The sample here was PBMCs, taken on the day of the first yellow fever vaccination. CDR3 coding DNA: TGTGCCAGCAGTGGCCGGGACAGGGATGGCTATGGCTACACCTTC. The encoded protein is CASSGRDRDGYGYTF.